This TCR beta chain is drawn from a study of post-analysis software for immune sequencing data. Overall study results and limits: Clustering by F measure revealed strong co-clustering among samples prepared together in one batch. Patients showed TRBV5-6, TRBV5-1 and TRBV20-1 among five TRBV segments more frequent than in controls. There was significantly lower normalized Chao1 diversity in multiple sclerosis patients than in controls.

Unique molecular identifiers tagged the TCR beta cDNA libraries. MiXCR, run by TCRdb on the PCR reads, gives a single entry per CDR3 protein. Among more than 450,000 distinct CDR3 sequences listed, around 40% were seen once. Germline trimming cut 3 bases from V and 5 bases from J; bases unmatched to any gene: 11. This CDR3 region has 16 residues. Note on this clonotype: Its antigen is unknown.

The clonotype comes from a girl aged 5-17 years with multiple sclerosis. The rearrangement uses TRBV12-3 or TRBV12-4 and TRBJ2-5, with 8 positions matching TRBD2. What was sequenced was blood. The CDR3 spells CASSLGTRPTLETQYF. The CDR3 nucleotides are TGTGCCAGCAGTTTGGGGACTAGGCCCACCCTGGAGACCCAGTACTTC.